This T cell receptor beta chain was sequenced in a study of T-cell memory formation after mild COVID-19. TCRdb independently ran MiXCR on the 5' RACE reads; one entry per CDR3 protein. The sample yields tens of thousands of distinct CDR3 sequences, over 5% seen once. The table lists this clonotype with many counts. Trimming pared 6 bases from V and 2 bases from J, leaving 18 bases between. Germline V CDR1 and CDR2: SNHLY, FYNNEI. The CDR3 is made up of 16 amino acids. Specimen: PBMCs or a T cell subset sorted from them (not recorded which). This chain connects TRBV2 to TRBJ2-3; D perhaps matches TRBD1 (6 bases). The origin of this receptor is an adult who had mild COVID-19 (a few samples of this study predate the infection). Cell type and time point are not known. Here the CDR3 reads CASSEGSGTNTDTQYF. In DNA, the CDR3 is TGTGCCAGCAGCGAGGGATCCGGGACAAACACAGATACGCAGTATTTT.